The 26 T cell receptor beta chains below were found in one sample sequenced in a study of blood T cell repertoires in COVID-19. The data were produced by immunoSEQ multiplex PCR, yet TCRdb's version contains in-frame clones alone and is incomplete. The sample comprises fewer than 200,000 clones, 80% to 90% of which are singletons, and approximately 12% rests with the top ten. The sequenced material came from peripheral blood. All receptors come from a woman of 80 years or more with COVID-19, enrolled during active disease.

The V call is TRBV6-1, the J call TRBJ2-5, with unresolved D. The CDR3 loop spans 15 amino acids. V lost 2 bases and J 2 bases, leaving 12 bases between the germline ends. Germline values: CDR1 MNHNS, CDR2 SASEGT. CDR3: CASSELFSRQETQYF. The CDR3 nucleotides read TGTGCCAGCAGTGAATTGTTCAGCAGGCAAGAGACCCAGTACTTC.

The chain couples TRBV2 to TRBJ1-1; no clear D gene. V lost 9 bases to trimming and J lost 4 bases, with 9 bases between them. Germline V gene data show CDR1 as SNHLY and CDR2 as FYNNEI. This CDR3 has 11 residues. DNA for the CDR3: TGTGCCAGACGCGCTGGCACTGAAGCTTTCTTT. Its protein is CARRAGTEAFF.

The chain links TRBV18 to TRBJ2-2; possibly TRBD1 for D (5 bases). The CDR3 runs to 13 residues. V lost 3 bases, J lost 8 bases, and 10 bases lay in between. Germline V gene data show CDR1 as KGHSH and CDR2 as LQKENI. Written as DNA, the CDR3 is TGTGCCAGCTCACCGATTGGGGCGGGGGAGCTGTTTTTT. It translates to CASSPIGAGELFF.

V gene TRBV18 combines with J gene TRBJ1-1; tentative D call: TRBD1 (6 bases). Germline V lookup: CDR1 KGHSH, CDR2 LQKENI. The CDR3 runs to 13 residues. The germline V and J ends were trimmed by 6 bases and 1 base, with 9 bases remaining between them. The CDR3 DNA reads as TGTGCCAGCTCCCTGGACAGGAACACTGAAGCTTTCTTT. As protein: CASSLDRNTEAFF.

The chain has TRBV4-2 and TRBJ2-2; D may be TRBD1 (6 bases). CDR3 length equals 13 residues. From germline, CDR1 is LGHNA and CDR2 YNFKEQ. The ends were cut back, 4 bases at V and 10 bases at J, with 13 bases in the middle. Here the CDR3 reads CASSPQGREELFF. The CDR3 region has the DNA TGTGCCAGCAGCCCACAGGGCCGCGAGGAGCTGTTTTTT.

V gene TRBV19 combines with J gene TRBJ1-6; possible D gene TRBD1, 6 bases. The CDR3 totals 14 residues. V was cut by 4 bases and J by 8 bases, with 12 bases left in between. CDR1 and CDR2 from the germline V gene are LNHDA and SQIVND (reference sequence). Here the CDR3 DNA reads TGTGCCAGTAGTAAACAGGGCCGAGATTCACCCCTCCACTTT. This codes for CASSKQGRDSPLHF.

The chain recombines TRBV15 with TRBJ1-1; no clear D gene. The germline V gene has CDR1 LNHNV and CDR2 YYDKDF (reference sequence). CDR3 size: 13 residues. Trimming pared 0 bases from V and 2 bases from J, leaving 4 bases between. The CDR3 is CATSRDLNTEAFF. The CDR3, as DNA: TGTGCCACCAGCAGAGATCTAAACACTGAAGCTTTCTTT.

The genes are TRBV7-2 and TRBJ2-1; D unclear. Trimming took off 5 bases at V and 5 bases at J, with 19 bases between the two ends. The CDR3 spans 16 residues. Germline V gene data show CDR1 as SGHTA and CDR2 as FQGNSA. The CDR3 DNA reads as TGTGCCAGCAGCCTCCGACCCCCGGGTACCCACAATGAGCAGTTCTTC. Translating it yields CASSLRPPGTHNEQFF.

J is TRBJ1-2 and V is TRBV19; D is possibly TRBD1 (6 bases). The V end lost 7 bases, the J end lost 4 bases, and 16 bases lay between the germline ends. The CDR3 totals 14 residues. Germline CDR1 and CDR2: LNHDA and SQIVND (reference sequence). The CDR3 sequence is CASTPGQLLYGYTF. CDR3 bases: TGTGCCAGTACCCCAGGACAGCTCCTCTATGGCTACACCTTC. Supplemented by reference TRBV19 and TRBJ1-2, the full variable domain reads DGGITQSPKYLFRKEGQNVTLSCEQNLNHDAMYWYRQDPGQGLRLIYYSQIVNDFQKGDIAEGYSVSREKKESFPLTVTSAQKNPTAFYLCASTPGQLLYGYTFGSGTRLTVV.

This clone was picked up a small number of times. This chain links TRBV19 with TRBJ1-2; 10 nucleotides agree with TRBD1. Germline V gene lookup returns CDR1 LNHDA and CDR2 SQIVND (reference sequence). CDR3 length equals 15 residues. V lost 6 bases, J lost 5 bases, and 9 bases stayed unmatched. CDR3 nucleotides: TGTGCCAGTAGCCGGGACAGGGGAAAAGAATATGGCTACACCTTC. It translates to CASSRDRGKEYGYTF.

The rearrangement links TRBV15 to TRBJ1-2; 11 bases are shared with TRBD1. Germline lookup yields CDR1 LNHNV and CDR2 YYDKDF (reference sequence). With 3 bases clipped from V and 7 bases from J, the junction kept 10 bases outside the gene matches. The CDR3 sequence is 16 residues long. The CDR3 coding sequence is TGTGCCACCAGCAGCGAGAGGACAGGGGGCGCGGGTGGCTACACCTTC. Translated, it gives CATSSERTGGAGGYTF.

This chain uses TRBV11-3 with TRBJ1-4; possibly TRBD1 for D (5 bases). The CDR3 runs 12 residues. With 5 bases removed from V and 7 bases from J, the gap between germline ends came to 8 bases. Per germline, CDR1 SGHNT and CDR2 YENEEA. CDR3 loop: CASSPDSEKLFF. The CDR3 coding sequence is TGTGCCAGCAGCCCAGACAGTGAAAAACTGTTTTTT.

The rearrangement joins TRBV5-1 to TRBJ1-2; 8 bases align to TRBD1. CDR3 size: 15 residues. Trimming at V came to 5 bases and at J to 4 bases, leaving 10 bases not matched to a gene. Germline assignment: CDR1 SGHRS and CDR2 YFSETQ. The CDR3 region is CASRPGQGGGYGYTF. CDR3 coding DNA: TGCGCCAGCAGACCCGGACAGGGCGGCGGCTATGGCTACACCTTC. The full variable domain, with the rest looked up from reference TRBV5-1 and TRBJ1-2, is KAGVTQTPRYLIKTRGQQVTLSCSPISGHRSVSWYQQTPGQGLQFLFEYFSETQRNKGNFPGRFSGRQFSNSRSEMNVSTLELGDSALYLCASRPGQGGGYGYTFGSGTRLTVV.

The chain has TRBV2 and TRBJ2-2; 7 bases agree with TRBD1. Trimming cost V 4 bases and J 7 bases; bases outside gene matches: 3. The CDR3 totals 13 residues. Germline lookup yields CDR1 SNHLY and CDR2 FYNNEI. In nucleotides, the CDR3 is TGTGCCAGCAGTGGACAGGGTGTCGGGGAGCTGTTTTTT. Its translation: CASSGQGVGELFF.

V is TRBV5-6 and J is TRBJ2-3, with 8 bases identical to TRBD2. CDR1 is SGHDT and CDR2 is YYEEEE in the germline V gene. The CDR3 length is 17 residues. Unmatched junction bases numbered 14, after V lost 3 bases and J lost 5 bases. The CDR3 nucleotides read TGTGCCAGCAGCTCGACTGTGCGGGGGGCCAGGGAAGATACGCAGTATTTT. It translates to CASSSTVRGAREDTQYF.

The genes are TRBV12-5 and TRBJ2-2; 7 bases map to TRBD2. With 3 bases clipped from V and 1 base from J, the junction kept 8 bases outside the gene matches. CDR1 and CDR2 from the germline V gene are LGHNT and FRNRAP. This CDR3 has 17 residues. The CDR3 nucleotides read TGTGCTAGTGGTTTTTATGTGGGAGGGCTGAACACCGGGGAGCTGTTTTTT. Encoded protein: CASGFYVGGLNTGELFF.

This clone occurred a few times. The chain is built from TRBV27 and TRBJ2-7; unclear D gene. The CDR3 contains 13 residues. The germline V and J ends were trimmed by 4 bases and 2 bases, with 9 bases remaining between them. Germline V gives CDR1 MNHEY, CDR2 SMNVEV (reference sequence). CDR3 in amino acids: CASSSGLPYEQYF. CDR3 coding DNA: TGTGCCAGCAGTTCGGGTCTCCCCTACGAGCAGTACTTC.

This clone showed up just a few times. For the CDR3, the DNA is TGTGCCAGCAGTGAACAGTACGAGCAGTACTTC. This codes for CASSEQYEQYF. The rearrangement uses TRBV6-1 and TRBJ2-7, with unresolved D. V was pared by 2 bases and J by 4 bases, with 3 bases between. Germline V CDR1 and CDR2: MNHNS, SASEGT. There are 11 residues in the CDR3.

This clone was seen more than once but under ten times. The chain carries TRBV25-1 and TRBJ2-7; 13 bases are shared with TRBD2. The germline gives CDR1 MGHDK, CDR2 SYGVNS. Unmatched junction bases numbered 3, after V lost 1 base and J lost 6 bases. CDR3 length: 15 amino acids. The CDR3 DNA sequence: TGTGCCAGCAGTGAATCGGGACTAGCGGGAACCGAGCAGTACTTC. Translating gives CASSESGLAGTEQYF.

This clone has just one count. The chain recombines TRBV11-3 with TRBJ2-1; TRBD1 matches at 7 bases. CDR3 length: 16 residues. Germline assignment: CDR1 SGHNT and CDR2 YENEEA. Germline trimming cut 5 bases from V and 0 bases from J; bases unmatched to any gene: 7. The chain's CDR3 is CASSLNRGSSYNEQFF. CDR3 bases: TGTGCCAGCAGCCTGAACAGGGGTTCCTCCTACAATGAGCAGTTCTTC.

This chain joins TRBV15 and TRBJ1-2; tentative D call: TRBD1 (6 bases). CDR3 length: 13 residues. The V gene's germline CDR1 is LNHNV and CDR2 YYDKDF (reference sequence). Trimming left V 8 bases short and J 2 bases short, with 12 bases between. CDR3 nucleotide sequence: TGTGCCACCTCGGCAGGGGTCAACTATGGCTACACCTTC. Its protein product is CATSAGVNYGYTF.

This clone appeared a few times. V and J are TRBV18 and TRBJ1-5, with D possibly TRBD1 on 5 matching bases. V dropped 2 bases and J dropped 8 bases, with 10 bases sitting between them. Germline assignment: CDR1 KGHSH and CDR2 LQKENI. This CDR3 contains 13 residues. This CDR3 is CASSPMGGEPQHF. In DNA, the CDR3 is TGTGCCAGCTCACCAATGGGGGGAGAGCCCCAGCATTTT.

The rearrangement joins TRBV5-1 to TRBJ1-2; TRBD1 matches at 8 bases. The CDR3 consists of 14 residues. The ends lost 3 bases at V and 4 bases at J; junction bases unmatched: 5. Germline V gene data show CDR1 as SGHRS and CDR2 as YFSETQ. The CDR3 region is CASSSGQGGYGYTF. For the CDR3, the DNA is TGCGCCAGCAGCTCCGGACAGGGCGGCTATGGCTACACCTTC. Combining the CDR3 with reference TRBV5-1 and TRBJ1-2 gives the whole variable domain KAGVTQTPRYLIKTRGQQVTLSCSPISGHRSVSWYQQTPGQGLQFLFEYFSETQRNKGNFPGRFSGRQFSNSRSEMNVSTLELGDSALYLCASSSGQGGYGYTFGSGTRLTVV.

V usage is TRBV6-6 and J usage is TRBJ1-5; D gene unclear. Between the trimmed V and J ends, which lost 6 bases and 0 bases, there was a span of 6 bases. This CDR3 has 13 residues. Germline V gene lookup returns CDR1 MNHNY and CDR2 SVGAGI (reference sequence). CDR3 protein: CASREYSNQPQHF. Here the CDR3 DNA reads TGTGCCAGCAGAGAGTATAGCAATCAGCCCCAGCATTTT.

The chain employs TRBV2 and TRBJ1-1; 10 bases map to TRBD1. In germline, CDR1 is SNHLY, CDR2 FYNNEI. CDR3 size: 16 residues. The J segment lost 11 bases and the V segment lost 4 bases, leaving 16 bases of the junction unmatched. The CDR3 DNA sequence: TGTGCCAGCAGTGGATGGGGTCCGGGACAGGGGCTTCGGGCTTTCTTT. Amino acid sequence: CASSGWGPGQGLRAFF.

This clone came up many times. The V gene is TRBV28, the J gene TRBJ2-7; 10 positions match TRBD1. The CDR3 spans 13 residues. Losses at the gene ends were 8 bases for V and 4 bases for J; bases not matched to a gene: 5. Germline-derived CDR1 and CDR2 are MDHEN and SYDVKM. CDR3 bases: TGTGCCAGCGAGACAGGGGGCATGTACGAGCAGTACTTC. Encoded protein: CASETGGMYEQYF. Full variable domain (rest looked up from reference TRBV28 and TRBJ2-7): DVKVTQSSRYLVKRTGEKVFLECVQDMDHENMFWYRQDPGLGLRLIYFSYDVKMKEKGDIPEGYSVSREKKERFSLILESASTNQTSMYLCASETGGMYEQYFGPGTRLTVT.